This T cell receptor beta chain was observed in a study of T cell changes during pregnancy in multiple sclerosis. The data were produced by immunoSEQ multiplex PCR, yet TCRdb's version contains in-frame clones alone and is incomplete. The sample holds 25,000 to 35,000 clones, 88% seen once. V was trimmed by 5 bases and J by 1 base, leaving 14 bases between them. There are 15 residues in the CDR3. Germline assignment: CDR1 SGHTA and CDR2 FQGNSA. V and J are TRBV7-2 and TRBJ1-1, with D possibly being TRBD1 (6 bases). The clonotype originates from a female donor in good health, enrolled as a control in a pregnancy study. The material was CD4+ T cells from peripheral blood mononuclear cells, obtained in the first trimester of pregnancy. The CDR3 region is CASSPTGIQNTEAFF. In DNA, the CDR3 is TGTGCCAGCAGCCCAACAGGGATACAGAACACTGAAGCTTTCTTT.